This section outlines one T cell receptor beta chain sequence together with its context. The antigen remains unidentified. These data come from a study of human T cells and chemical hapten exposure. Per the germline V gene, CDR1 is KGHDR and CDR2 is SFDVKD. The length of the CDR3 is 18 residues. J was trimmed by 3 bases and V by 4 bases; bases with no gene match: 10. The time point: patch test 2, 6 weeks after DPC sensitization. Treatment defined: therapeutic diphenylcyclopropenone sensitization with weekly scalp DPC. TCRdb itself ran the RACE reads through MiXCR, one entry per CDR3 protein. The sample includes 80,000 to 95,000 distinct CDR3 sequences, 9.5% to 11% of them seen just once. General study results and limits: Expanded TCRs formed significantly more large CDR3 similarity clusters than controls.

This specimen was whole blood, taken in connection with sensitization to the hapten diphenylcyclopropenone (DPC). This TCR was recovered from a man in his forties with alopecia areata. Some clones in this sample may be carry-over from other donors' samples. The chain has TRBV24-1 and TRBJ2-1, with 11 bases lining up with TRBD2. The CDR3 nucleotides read TGTGCCACCAGTGAAACCACCGGACTAGCGGGCCTCTACAATGAGCAGTTCTTC. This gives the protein CATSETTGLAGLYNEQFF.